This TCR beta chain was found in a study of human T cells and chemical hapten exposure. General study results and limits: Sensitizing to DPC left TCRs with a frequency above 1 in 1000 unaltered.

Note on this clonotype: No antigen is known for it.

TCRdb reprocessed the RACE reads via MiXCR and lists one record per CDR3 protein. The sample records tens of thousands of distinct CDR3 sequences, more than 8% being singletons. The time point: pre-sensitization, week 0. Sample treatment: therapeutic diphenylcyclopropenone sensitization with weekly scalp DPC. Unfractionated whole blood yielded the extracted total RNA. The CDR3 totals 15 residues. V lost 6 bases, J lost 5 bases, and 14 bases lay in between. Looked up from germline, CDR1 is MDHEN and CDR2 is SYDVKM. This chain joins TRBV28 and TRBJ1-6; D is perhaps TRBD1 (6 bases). The material sequenced was whole blood, taken in connection with sensitization to the hapten diphenylcyclopropenone (DPC). This TCR came from a middle-aged man with alopecia areata. Some clones in this sample may be carry-over from other donors' samples. In DNA form, the CDR3 reads TGTGCCAGCAGCCCAATTCAGGGGAATAATTCACCCCTCCACTTT. This gives the protein CASSPIQGNNSPLHF.